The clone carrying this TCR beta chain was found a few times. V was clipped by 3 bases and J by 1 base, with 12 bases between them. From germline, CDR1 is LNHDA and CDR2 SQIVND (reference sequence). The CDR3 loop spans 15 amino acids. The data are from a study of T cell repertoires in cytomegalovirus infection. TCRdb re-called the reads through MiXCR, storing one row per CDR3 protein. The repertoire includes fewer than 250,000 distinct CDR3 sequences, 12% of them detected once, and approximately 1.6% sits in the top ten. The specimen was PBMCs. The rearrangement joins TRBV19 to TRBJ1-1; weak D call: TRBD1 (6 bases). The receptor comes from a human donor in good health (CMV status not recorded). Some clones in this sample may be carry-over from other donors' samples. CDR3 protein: CASSINRAPNTEAFF. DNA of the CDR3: TGTGCCAGTAGTATTAACAGGGCTCCGAACACTGAAGCTTTCTTT.